One sample yielded the 15 T cell receptor beta chains listed below, sequenced in a study of blood T cell repertoires in COVID-19. Sequenced by immunoSEQ multiplex PCR; TCRdb stores in-frame clones only, minus some. The table includes under 250,000 clones, around four fifths detected once. Sequencing used peripheral blood. Source of these receptors: a woman aged 70-85 years with acute or convalescent COVID-19.

The gene calls are TRBV4-1 and TRBJ2-2, with TRBD2 matching 13 bases. V trimming: 4 bases; J trimming: 4 bases; junction bases outside the gene matches: 6. There are 17 residues in the CDR3. CDR1 is MGHRA, CDR2 YSYEKL, per germline. CDR3 bases: TGCGCCAGCAGCCGCGGACTAGCGGGGGCTGGCACCGGGGAGCTGTTTTTT. Translating gives CASSRGLAGAGTGELFF.

This clone occurred a few times. J is TRBJ2-5 and V is TRBV5-1; 8 bases fit TRBD1. This CDR3 spans 15 amino acids. CDR1 is SGHRS, CDR2 YFSETQ, per germline. V was clipped by 4 bases and J by 4 bases; unmatched bases: 9. As DNA, the CDR3 is TGCGCCAGCAGCCCGGGACAGGTTGGGGGAGAGACCCAGTACTTC. Its translation: CASSPGQVGGETQYF.

The chain links TRBV3-1 (or the pseudogene TRBV3-2) to TRBJ2-2; tentative D call: TRBD1 (6 bases). This CDR3 contains 14 residues. The V and J ends lost 3 bases and 7 bases respectively, with 12 bases between them. The germline CDR1 and CDR2 sequences are LGHDT and YNNKEL (reference sequence). Here the CDR3 DNA reads TGTGCCAGCAGCCAGGCAGGGGTGATCGGGGAGCTGTTTTTT. This sequence encodes CASSQAGVIGELFF.

V usage is TRBV5-1 and J usage is TRBJ2-7, with 8 bases aligning to TRBD1. The CDR3 sequence is 17 residues long. Trimming took 0 bases from V and 4 from J; bases not matched to a gene: 12. CDR1 and CDR2 from the germline V gene are SGHRS and YFSETQ. CDR3 DNA: TGCGCCAGCAGCTTGGCTACCCGTCCAGGGGGCTCATACGAGCAGTACTTC. This codes for CASSLATRPGGSYEQYF.

The rearrangement joins TRBV28 to TRBJ1-2, with D perhaps matching TRBD1 (6 bases). Germline CDR1 reads MDHEN; CDR2 reads SYDVKM. The CDR3 has 14 residues. V lost 3 bases to trimming and J lost 4 bases, with 12 bases between them. The CDR3 nucleotides are TGTGCCAGCAGTTTGTTGGGGGCTGTCTATGGCTACACCTTC. Amino acids: CASSLLGAVYGYTF.

The chain couples TRBV2 to TRBJ1-1; no clear D. Germline V lookup: CDR1 SNHLY, CDR2 FYNNEI. Trimming left V 0 bases short and J 0 bases short, with 5 bases between. The CDR3 contains 14 residues. CDR3 in amino acids: CASSEAAMNTEAFF. The CDR3 nucleotides are TGTGCCAGCAGTGAAGCAGCTATGAACACTGAAGCTTTCTTT.

The chain is built from TRBV2 and TRBJ2-1; maybe TRBD2 (5 bases). The CDR3 runs to 16 residues. From germline, CDR1 is SNHLY and CDR2 FYNNEI. Trimming stripped 6 bases from V and 2 bases from J, with 17 bases between. DNA for the CDR3: TGTGCCAGCAGCCGAAGAGGGAACCAACCCTACAATGAGCAGTTCTTC. It translates to CASSRRGNQPYNEQFF.

This clone was counted between two and nine times. The rearrangement uses TRBV5-4 and TRBJ1-6; D unclear. With 0 bases removed from V and 13 bases from J, the gap between germline ends came to 17 bases. Looked up from germline, CDR1 is SGHNT and CDR2 is YYREEE (reference sequence). The length of the CDR3 is 15 residues. The CDR3 nucleotides read TGTGCCAGCAGCTTGGCCTTGGACTCCGGGTTCCCCCTCCACTTT. Amino acid sequence: CASSLALDSGFPLHF.

As for this clone: The same CDR3 arises from other DNA sequences in this sample as well. The V call is TRBV19, the J call TRBJ1-1; 9 bases agree with TRBD1. V shed 5 bases, J shed 0 bases, and the junction held 4 bases outside the gene matches. Germline V gene data show CDR1 as LNHDA and CDR2 as SQIVND (reference sequence). This CDR3 region has 15 residues. Written as DNA, the CDR3 is TGTGCCAGTAGTGTGGGGGACAGGGTGAACACTGAAGCTTTCTTT. Translated: CASSVGDRVNTEAFF. The full variable domain, with the rest looked up from reference TRBV19 and TRBJ1-1, is DGGITQSPKYLFRKEGQNVTLSCEQNLNHDAMYWYRQDPGQGLRLIYYSQIVNDFQKGDIAEGYSVSREKKESFPLTVTSAQKNPTAFYLCASSVGDRVNTEAFFGQGTRLTVV.

The chain recombines TRBV27 with TRBJ1-6; TRBD1 might be the D (6 bases). The V gene's germline CDR1 is MNHEY and CDR2 SMNVEV (reference sequence). This CDR3 is built from 13 residues. Trimming removed 6 bases from V and 11 bases from J, with 14 bases in between. The CDR3 loop reads CASRFTDSAPLHF. The CDR3 bases are TGTGCCAGCAGGTTTACGGACAGTGCACCCCTCCACTTT.

This clone was observed a single time. The chain combines TRBV2 with TRBJ1-5, with no clear D. The CDR3 loop spans 14 amino acids. V dropped 3 bases and J dropped 4 bases, with 10 bases sitting between them. Germline CDR1 is SNHLY and CDR2 is FYNNEI. CDR3 DNA sequence: TGTGCCAGCAGTGAGAGTACAGTAAATCAGCCCCAGCATTTT. Its protein product is CASSESTVNQPQHF.

The rearrangement joins TRBV5-6 to TRBJ1-4, with 7 nucleotides matching TRBD1. Germline V gives CDR1 SGHDT, CDR2 YYEEEE. The CDR3 totals 15 residues. The ends lost 0 bases at V and 3 bases at J; junction bases unmatched: 2. The CDR3, as DNA: TGTGCCAGCAGCTTGGAACAGGGGTCTAATGAAAAACTGTTTTTT. Its translation: CASSLEQGSNEKLFF.

This clone was found once. The rearrangement uses TRBV3-1 (or the pseudogene TRBV3-2) and TRBJ2-7, with a weak D call TRBD1 (5 bases). This CDR3 spans 14 amino acids. V lost 6 bases and J 6 bases, leaving 18 bases between the germline ends. CDR1 LGHDT and CDR2 YNNKEL come from the germline V gene (reference sequence). CDR3 sequence reads: CASSPASGRGEQYF. In DNA, the CDR3 is TGTGCCAGCAGTCCCGCTTCAGGGCGAGGCGAGCAGTACTTC.

The chain carries TRBV7-6 and TRBJ2-7; D is possibly TRBD1 (6 bases). This CDR3 spans 15 amino acids. CDR1 is SGHVS and CDR2 is FNYEAQ in the germline V gene. V was shortened by 4 bases and J by 2 bases, with 15 bases between the two germline ends. As DNA, the CDR3 is TGTGCCAGCAGCTCCAGGGGACCCGCAGCCTACGAGCAGTACTTC. As protein: CASSSRGPAAYEQYF.

Of note for this clone: Other DNA sequences from this sample encode an identical CDR3 as well. V usage is TRBV6-2 or TRBV6-3 and J usage is TRBJ1-1; the D is unclear. Trimming took 3 bases from V and 0 from J, leaving 8 bases between them. CDR3 length: 14 amino acids. CDR1 is MNHEY and CDR2 is SVGEGT in the germline V gene. The CDR3 region is CASSYSGVNTEAFF. CDR3 nucleotides: TGTGCCAGCAGTTATTCCGGGGTGAACACTGAAGCTTTCTTT.